Below are 3 T cell receptor beta chains sequenced from a single sample in a study of human T cells and chemical hapten exposure. TCRdb independently ran MiXCR on the RACE reads; one entry per CDR3 protein. The table lists fewer than 100,000 distinct CDR3 sequences, approximately 8.6% of them singletons, with approximately 2.2% in the top ten. Time point meaning: patch test 2, 6 weeks after DPC sensitization. Treatment denoted: therapeutic diphenylcyclopropenone sensitization with weekly scalp DPC. Sequenced material: whole blood, taken in connection with sensitization to the hapten diphenylcyclopropenone (DPC). These receptors originate from a woman aged 40-49 years with alopecia areata. Some clones in this sample may be carry-over from other donors' samples.

Many counts were recorded for this clonotype. This chain connects TRBV7-2 to TRBJ2-3, with 9 bases lining up with TRBD2. The CDR3 is made up of 16 amino acids. V trimming: 5 bases; J trimming: 0 bases; junction bases outside the gene matches: 6. Germline CDR1 reads SGHTA; CDR2 reads FQGNSA. The CDR3 region has the DNA TGTGCCAGCAGCATACTAGCGGGCGCTAGCACAGATACGCAGTATTTT. Protein: CASSILAGASTDTQYF.

This clonotype showed up many times. The chain couples TRBV6-5 to TRBJ2-6; 9 nucleotides align to TRBD2. After removal of 6 bases from V and 3 bases from J, the junction contained 0 bases not matched to a gene. The germline gives CDR1 MNHEY, CDR2 SVGAGI. The CDR3 spans 14 residues. In nucleotides, the CDR3 is TGTGCCAGCAGGCGGGAGGGTGGGGCCAACGTCCTGACTTTC. Translating it yields CASRREGGANVLTF.

This clonotype was detected ten times or more. This chain uses TRBV30 with TRBJ2-1, with TRBD2 matching 12 bases. There are 18 residues in the CDR3. V shed 1 base, J shed 0 bases, and the junction held 7 bases outside the gene matches. Germline V CDR1 and CDR2: GTSNPN, SVGIG (reference sequence). CDR3: CAWSGGLAGHSSYNEQFF. Written as DNA, the CDR3 is TGTGCCTGGAGTGGGGGACTAGCGGGCCATAGCTCCTACAATGAGCAGTTCTTC.